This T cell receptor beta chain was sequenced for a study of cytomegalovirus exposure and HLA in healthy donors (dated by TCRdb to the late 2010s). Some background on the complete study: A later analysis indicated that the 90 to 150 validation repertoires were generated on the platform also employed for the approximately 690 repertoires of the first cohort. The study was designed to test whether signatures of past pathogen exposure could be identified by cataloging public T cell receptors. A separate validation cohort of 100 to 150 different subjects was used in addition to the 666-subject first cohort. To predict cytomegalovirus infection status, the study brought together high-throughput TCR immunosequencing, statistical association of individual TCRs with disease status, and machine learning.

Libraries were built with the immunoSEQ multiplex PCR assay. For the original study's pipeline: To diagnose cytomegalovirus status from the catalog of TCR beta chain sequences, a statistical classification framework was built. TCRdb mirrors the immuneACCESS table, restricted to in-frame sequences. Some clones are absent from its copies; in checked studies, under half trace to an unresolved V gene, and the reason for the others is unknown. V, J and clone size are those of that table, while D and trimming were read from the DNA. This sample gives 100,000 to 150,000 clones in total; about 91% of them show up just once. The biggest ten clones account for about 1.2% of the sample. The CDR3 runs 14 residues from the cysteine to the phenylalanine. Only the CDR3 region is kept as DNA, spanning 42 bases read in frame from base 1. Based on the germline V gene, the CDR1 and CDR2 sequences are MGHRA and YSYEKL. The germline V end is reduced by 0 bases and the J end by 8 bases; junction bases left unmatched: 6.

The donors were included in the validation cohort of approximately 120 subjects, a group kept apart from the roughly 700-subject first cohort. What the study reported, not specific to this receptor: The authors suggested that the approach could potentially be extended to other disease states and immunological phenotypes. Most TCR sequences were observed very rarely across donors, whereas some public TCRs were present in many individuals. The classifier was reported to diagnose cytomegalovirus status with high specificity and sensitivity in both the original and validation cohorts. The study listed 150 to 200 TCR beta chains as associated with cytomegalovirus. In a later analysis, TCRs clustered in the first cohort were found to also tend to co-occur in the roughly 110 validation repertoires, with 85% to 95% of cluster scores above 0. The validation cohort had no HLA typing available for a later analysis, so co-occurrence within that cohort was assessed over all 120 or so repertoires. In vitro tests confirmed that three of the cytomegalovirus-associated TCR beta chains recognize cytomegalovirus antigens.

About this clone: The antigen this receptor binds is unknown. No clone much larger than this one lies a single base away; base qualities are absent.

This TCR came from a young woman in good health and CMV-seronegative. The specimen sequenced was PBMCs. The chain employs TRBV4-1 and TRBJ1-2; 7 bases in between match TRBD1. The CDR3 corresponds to CASSQENRGEGYTF. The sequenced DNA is TGCGCCAGCAGCCAAGAGAACAGGGGTGAGGGCTACACCTTC.